The present TCR beta chain was sequenced within a study of CD8 T cells in Susac syndrome. TEMRA cells were enriched by FACS, and CD4+ and CD8+ T cells were negatively isolated. In its sample, this clonotype was seen a few times. With random hexamers, roughly 0.5 to 1 ug RNA was reverse transcribed. The method of amplification for TCR beta CDR3 was immunoSEQ multiplex PCR, covering 54 Vbeta and 13 Jbeta. MiXCR was run by TCRdb on the immunoSEQ multiplex PCR reads, yielding one entry per CDR3 protein. Of about 200,000 distinct CDR3 sequences listed, nearly 95% are singletons. This CDR3 comprises 16 residues. The V and J ends lost 0 bases and 4 bases, in that order; junction bases with no gene match: 4. The germline gives CDR1 SEHNR, CDR2 FQNEAQ (reference sequence).

This clonotype was sampled from a human donor with multiple sclerosis. Sequences were obtained from CD4+ T cells from PBMCs. The chain employs TRBV7-9 and TRBJ2-1, with 9 nucleotides matching TRBD2. The DNA for the CDR3 is TGTGCCAGCAGCTTAGCCCTAGCGGGATCTTACAATGAGCAGTTCTTC. It codes for CASSLALAGSYNEQFF.